This T cell receptor (beta chain) originates from a study of Ad26.COV2.S vaccination and SARS-CoV-2 variants. Described treatment: 15 to 20 received Ad26.COV2.S at low or high dose, single or two shots; several received placebo; per-sample allocation not given. Collection of the samples took place on day 63 after the first injection of vaccine or placebo. This clone was found once. This CDR3 region has 14 residues. TCRdb's table, derived via immunoSEQ multiplex PCR, lists solely in-frame clones and lacks some. The data hold around 400,000 clones, with approximately 89% observed a single time. V and J are TRBV21-1 and TRBJ1-3; the table's TRBD1 call for D was not verified on the DNA. TRBV21-1 represents a pseudogene. The clonotype originates from a person between 18 and 65 years old who received the Ad26.COV2.S COVID-19 vaccine or a placebo. The sample here was peripheral blood, taken in a trial of Ad26.COV2.S vaccine versus placebo. The CDR3 DNA follows: TGTGCCAGCAGCAATCAGTTCTCTGGAAACACCATATATTTT. It yields the protein CASSNQFSGNTIYF.